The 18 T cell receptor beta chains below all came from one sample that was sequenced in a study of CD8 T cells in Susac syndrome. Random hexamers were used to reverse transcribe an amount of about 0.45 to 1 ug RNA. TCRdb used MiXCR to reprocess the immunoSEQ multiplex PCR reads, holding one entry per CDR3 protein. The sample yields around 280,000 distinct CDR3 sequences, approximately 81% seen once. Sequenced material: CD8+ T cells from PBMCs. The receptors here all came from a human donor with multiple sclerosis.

The CDR3 region has the DNA TGTGCCATCAGTGAGTCAAGAGGGACAGGGAGTACAGATACGCAGTATTTT. This translates into CAISESRGTGSTDTQYF. The V call is TRBV10-3, the J call TRBJ2-3; the match to TRBD1 covers 9 bases. Per the germline V gene, CDR1 is ENHRY and CDR2 is SYGVKD. The CDR3 is 17 amino acids. The V gene end was trimmed by 0 bases and the J gene end by 3 bases; junction bases not matched to a gene: 7.

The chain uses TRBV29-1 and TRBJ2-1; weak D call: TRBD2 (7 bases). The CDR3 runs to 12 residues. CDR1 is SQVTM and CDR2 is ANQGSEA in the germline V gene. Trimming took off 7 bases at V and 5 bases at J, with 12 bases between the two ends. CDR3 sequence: CSALGGHNEQFF. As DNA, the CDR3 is TGCAGCGCCCTCGGGGGGCACAATGAGCAGTTCTTC.

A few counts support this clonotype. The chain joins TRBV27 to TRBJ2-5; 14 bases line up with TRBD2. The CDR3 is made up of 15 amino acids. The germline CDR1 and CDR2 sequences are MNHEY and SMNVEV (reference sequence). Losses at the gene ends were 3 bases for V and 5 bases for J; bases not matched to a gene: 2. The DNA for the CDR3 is TGTGCCAGCAGTTTGAGGACTAGCGGGAGGGAGACCCAGTACTTC. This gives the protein CASSLRTSGRETQYF.

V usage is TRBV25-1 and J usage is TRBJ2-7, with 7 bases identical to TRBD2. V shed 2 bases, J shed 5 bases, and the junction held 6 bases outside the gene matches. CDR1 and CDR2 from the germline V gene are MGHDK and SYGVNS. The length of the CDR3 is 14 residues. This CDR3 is CASSERGEGHEQYF. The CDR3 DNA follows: TGTGCCAGCAGTGAAAGAGGGGAGGGCCACGAGCAGTACTTC.

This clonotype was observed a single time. The CDR3 sequence is CASSLVGCHSSHTF. In DNA form, the CDR3 reads TGTGCCAGCAGCTTGGTAGGCTGCCACTCTAGCCACACCTTC. V and J are TRBV5-5 and TRBJ1-2, with D unresolved. The V gene's germline CDR1 is SGHKS and CDR2 YYEKEE (reference sequence). Trimming left V 0 bases short and J 12 bases short, with 18 bases between. The CDR3 covers 14 residues.

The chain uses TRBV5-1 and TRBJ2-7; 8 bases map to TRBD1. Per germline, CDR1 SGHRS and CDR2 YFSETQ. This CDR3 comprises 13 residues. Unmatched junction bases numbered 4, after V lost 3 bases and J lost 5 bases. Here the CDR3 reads CASSWDRSDEQYF. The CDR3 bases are TGCGCCAGCAGCTGGGACAGGTCCGACGAGCAGTACTTC.

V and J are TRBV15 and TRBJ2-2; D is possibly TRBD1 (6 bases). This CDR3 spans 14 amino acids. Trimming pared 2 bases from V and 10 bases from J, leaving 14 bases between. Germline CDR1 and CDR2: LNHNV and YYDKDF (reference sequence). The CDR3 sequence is CATSRRTEVEELFF. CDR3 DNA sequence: TGTGCCACCAGCAGAAGGACAGAAGTTGAGGAGCTGTTTTTT.

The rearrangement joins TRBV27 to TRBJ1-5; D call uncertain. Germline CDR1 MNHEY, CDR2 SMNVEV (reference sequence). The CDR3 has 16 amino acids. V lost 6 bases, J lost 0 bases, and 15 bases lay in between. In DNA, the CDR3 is TGTGCCAGCAGGGAAAATGTTAGGATTAGCAATCAGCCCCAGCATTTT. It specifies CASRENVRISNQPQHF.

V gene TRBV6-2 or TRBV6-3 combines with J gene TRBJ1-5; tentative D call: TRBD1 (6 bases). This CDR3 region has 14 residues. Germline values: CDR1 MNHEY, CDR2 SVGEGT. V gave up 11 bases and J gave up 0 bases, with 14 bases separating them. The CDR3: CAGSGTYSNQPQHF. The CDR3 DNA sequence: TGTGCCGGATCCGGGACATATAGCAATCAGCCCCAGCATTTT.

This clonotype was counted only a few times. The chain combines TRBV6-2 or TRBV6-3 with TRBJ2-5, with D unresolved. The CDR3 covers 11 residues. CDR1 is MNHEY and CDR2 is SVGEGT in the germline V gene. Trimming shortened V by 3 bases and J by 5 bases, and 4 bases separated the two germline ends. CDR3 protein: CASSYLETQYF. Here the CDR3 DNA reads TGTGCCAGCAGTTATTTGGAGACCCAGTACTTC.

The CDR3 spells CASSFSGRESNEQFF. For the CDR3, the DNA is TGTGCCAGCAGCTTTAGCGGGAGGGAAAGCAATGAGCAGTTCTTC. V and J are TRBV9 and TRBJ2-1, with 11 bases that match TRBD2. The CDR3 has 15 residues. Trimming took 4 bases from V and 6 from J; bases not matched to a gene: 6. CDR1 is SGDLS, CDR2 YYNGEE, per germline.

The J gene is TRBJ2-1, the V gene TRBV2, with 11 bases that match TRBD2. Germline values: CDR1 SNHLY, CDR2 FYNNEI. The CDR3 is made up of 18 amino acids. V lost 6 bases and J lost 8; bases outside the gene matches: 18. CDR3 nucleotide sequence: TGTGCCAGCAGGGGGGCTAGCGGGAGGACCTTGTCGAGGGATGAGCAGTTCTTC. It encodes CASRGASGRTLSRDEQFF.

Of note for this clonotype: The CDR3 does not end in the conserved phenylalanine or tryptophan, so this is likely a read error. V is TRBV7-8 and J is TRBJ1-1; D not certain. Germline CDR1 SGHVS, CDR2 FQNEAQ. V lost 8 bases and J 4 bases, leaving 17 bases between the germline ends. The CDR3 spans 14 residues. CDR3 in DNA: TGTGCCAGCCGCTCCTGGGGTATTGGCACTGAAGCTTTCCTT. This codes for CASRSWGIGTEAFL.

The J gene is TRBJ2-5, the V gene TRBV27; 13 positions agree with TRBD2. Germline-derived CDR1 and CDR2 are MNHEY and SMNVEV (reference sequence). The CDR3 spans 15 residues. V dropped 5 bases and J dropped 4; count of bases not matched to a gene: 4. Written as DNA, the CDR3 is TGTGCCAGCAGTCGTGGGACTAGCGGGACAGAGACCCAGTACTTC. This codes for CASSRGTSGTETQYF.

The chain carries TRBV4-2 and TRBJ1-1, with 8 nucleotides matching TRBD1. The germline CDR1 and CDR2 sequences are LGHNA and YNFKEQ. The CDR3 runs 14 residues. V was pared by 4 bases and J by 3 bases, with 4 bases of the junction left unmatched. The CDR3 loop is CASSRGQGYTEAFF. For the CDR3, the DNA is TGTGCCAGCAGCCGCGGACAGGGCTACACTGAAGCTTTCTTT.

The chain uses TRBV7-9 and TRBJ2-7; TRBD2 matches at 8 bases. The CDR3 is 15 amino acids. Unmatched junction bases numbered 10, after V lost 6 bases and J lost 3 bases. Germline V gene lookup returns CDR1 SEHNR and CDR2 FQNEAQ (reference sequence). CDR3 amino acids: CASRAAGGTIYEQYF. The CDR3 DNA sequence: TGTGCCAGCAGGGCTGCGGGGGGCACGATCTACGAGCAGTACTTC.

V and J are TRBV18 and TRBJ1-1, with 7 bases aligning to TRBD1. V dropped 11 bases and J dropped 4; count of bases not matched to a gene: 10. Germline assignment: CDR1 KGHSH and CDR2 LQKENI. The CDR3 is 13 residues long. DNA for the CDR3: TGTGCCCGCACTACGACAGGGCGCACTGAAGCTTTCTTT. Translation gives CARTTTGRTEAFF.

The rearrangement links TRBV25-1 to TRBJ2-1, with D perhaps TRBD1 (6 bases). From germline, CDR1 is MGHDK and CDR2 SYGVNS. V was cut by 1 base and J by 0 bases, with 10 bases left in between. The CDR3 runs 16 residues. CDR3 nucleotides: TGTGCCAGCAGTGAATTACAGGGATCCTCCTACAATGAGCAGTTCTTC. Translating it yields CASSELQGSSYNEQFF.